The source of this T cell receptor (beta chain) is a study of spatial heterogeneity in lung cancer. This CDR3 spans 13 amino acids. Trimming removed 5 bases at V and 0 bases at J, with 6 bases between. Germline V CDR1 and CDR2: SGHTA, FQGNSA. Comment on this clonotype: A single base separates this from a much larger clone, so it may be a read error. The final CDR3 position lacks the conserved phenylalanine or tryptophan, pointing to a likely read error.

TCRdb independently ran MiXCR on the 5' RACE reads; one entry per CDR3 protein. The sample comprises 35,000 to 55,000 distinct CDR3 sequences, around 6.8% of which are singletons, and roughly two fifths rests with the top ten. Time point in this sample: sample taken at primary tumor resection. Specimen: PBMCs, collected at surgery. This rearrangement joins TRBV7-2 to TRBJ2-3; D unresolved. The origin of this receptor is a female donor with early-stage non-small cell lung cancer. CDR3 amino acids: CASSPTSTDTQYS. CDR3 nucleotides: TGTGCCAGCAGCCCGACTAGCACAGATACGCAGTATTCT.